These T cell receptor beta chains were read from a single sample in a study of cytomegalovirus exposure and HLA in healthy donors. The data were produced by immunoSEQ multiplex PCR, yet TCRdb's version contains in-frame clones alone and is incomplete. The table shows approximately 150,000 clones, with more than 70% occurring only once. Source material: PBMCs. The source of these receptors is a man between 18 and 35 years old in good health and CMV-seropositive. Each CDR3 is given with its conserved first and last residue. A D gene is named only where the DNA matches it firmly. For some rows the clone size is stated as once, few or many, or as a class when expanded; others skip it.

J gene,clone size,D gene,V gene,CDR3 protein,CDR3 DNA
TRBJ2-1,.,.,TRBV5-1,CASSPRGGAYNEQFF,TGCGCCAGCAGCCCACGTGGGGGCGCGTACAATGAGCAGTTCTTC
TRBJ2-6,.,TRBD2,TRBV18,CASSPFGAGGANVLTF,TGTGCCAGCTCACCGTTTGGAGCGGGGGGGGCCAACGTCCTGACTTTC
TRBJ2-6,.,TRBD1,TRBV19,CASSVSGTGFGANVLTF,TGTGCCAGTAGTGTCTCCGGGACAGGGTTCGGGGCCAACGTCCTGACTTTC
TRBJ1-5,.,TRBD1,TRBV19,CAIPPLGQGDNQPQHF,TGTGCCATCCCGCCCTTAGGACAGGGGGACAATCAGCCCCAGCATTTT
TRBJ2-7,.,.,TRBV28,CAIRTGYEQYF,TGTGCCATCCGGACTGGCTACGAGCAGTACTTC
TRBJ2-7,.,.,TRBV28,CASSSATWRSSYEQYF,TGTGCCAGCAGTTCCGCCACCTGGCGGAGCTCCTACGAGCAGTACTTC
TRBJ2-7,.,.,TRBV6-6,CASRDRLGSYEQYF,TGTGCCAGCAGGGATCGACTAGGCTCCTACGAGCAGTACTTC
TRBJ2-7,.,.,TRBV5-8,CASSLAWATHEQYF,TGTGCCAGCAGCTTGGCCTGGGCAACCCACGAGCAGTACTTC
TRBJ2-2,.,.,TRBV7-9,CASSLISGPTGELFF,TGTGCCAGCAGCTTAATTTCAGGGCCCACCGGGGAGCTGTTTTTT
TRBJ1-1,.,.,TRBV10-3,CATEGQLNTEAFF,TGTGCCACCGAAGGACAGTTGAACACTGAAGCTTTCTTT
TRBJ1-2,.,TRBD1,TRBV29-1,CSVEARTGLTYGYTF,TGCAGCGTTGAAGCGAGGACAGGGTTGACCTATGGCTACACCTTC
TRBJ2-7,.,TRBD2,TRBV7-9,CASSLVWMTSGKRSYEQYF,TGTGCCAGCAGCTTAGTGTGGATGACTAGCGGGAAACGCTCCTACGAGCAGTACTTC
TRBJ1-3,few,.,TRBV7-9,CASSLTRNEWGVGNTIYF,TGTGCCAGCAGCTTAACCCGAAATGAATGGGGAGTCGGAAACACCATATATTTT
TRBJ1-3,few,.,TRBV4-1,CASSRQGLILTGNTIYF,TGCGCCAGCAGCCGCCAAGGACTGATTCTCACTGGAAACACCATATATTTT
TRBJ1-5,once,.,TRBV28,CASSLVGLDQPQHF,TGTGCCAGCAGTCTAGTTGGGTTAGATCAGCCCCAGCATTTT
TRBJ2-7,.,TRBD2,TRBV10-3,CAILGGSLREQYF,TGTGCCATCCTTGGCGGGAGTCTTCGCGAGCAGTACTTC
TRBJ2-7,.,TRBD2,TRBV10-2,CASSDTYGVRTSGTSYEQYF,TGCGCCAGCAGTGACACATATGGGGTGCGGACTAGCGGGACTTCCTACGAGCAGTACTTC
TRBJ2-3,once,TRBD1,TRBV12-5,CASGLAAGQADTQYF,TGTGCTAGTGGTTTGGCCGCTGGACAGGCAGATACGCAGTATTTT
TRBJ2-7,few,.,TRBV29-1,CSVEDPSEKIYEQYF,TGCAGCGTTGAAGATCCCAGCGAGAAGATTTACGAGCAGTACTTC
TRBJ1-1,.,TRBD1,TRBV7-7,CASSLCNPRQGVFFYPEAFF,TGTGCTAGCAGCTTATGTAACCCGCGACAGGGGGTTTTCTTTTATCCTGAAGCTTTCTTT
TRBJ2-1,.,TRBD2,TRBV28,CASSPMTSVIYNEQFF,TGTGCCAGCAGTCCCATGACTAGCGTAATCTACAATGAGCAGTTCTTC
TRBJ2-7,.,TRBD2,TRBV18,CASSPRTSAEQYF,TGTGCCAGCTCACCAAGGACTAGCGCCGAGCAGTACTTC
TRBJ2-1,.,TRBD2,TRBV27,CASSKRPGTSGTPNPFF,TGTGCCAGCAGTAAGCGTCCTGGGACTAGCGGGACCCCCAACCCGTTCTTC
TRBJ1-3,.,.,TRBV2,CASRYKISGNTIYF,TGTGCCAGCAGATACAAAATCTCTGGAAACACCATATATTTT
TRBJ2-3,.,.,TRBV10-3,CAISDPPRGTDTQYF,TGTGCCATCAGTGATCCCCCCCGTGGCACAGATACGCAGTATTTT
TRBJ2-1,.,TRBD2,TRBV29-1,CSLEELAGATYNEQFF,TGCAGCCTTGAAGAACTAGCGGGAGCCACCTACAATGAGCAGTTCTTC
TRBJ2-5,.,.,TRBV4-1,CASSRVRDNEETQYF,TGCGCCAGCAGTAGGGTGAGGGATAACGAAGAGACCCAGTACTTC
TRBJ2-7,.,.,TRBV30,CAWSVRGTLRDYEQYF,TGTGCCTGGAGTGTACGTGGGACTCTGCGGGACTACGAGCAGTACTTC
TRBJ2-7,.,TRBD1,TRBV5-4,CASSPSLRTGVYEQYF,TGTGCCAGCAGCCCATCCCTCCGGACAGGGGTCTACGAGCAGTACTTC
TRBJ2-1,once,TRBD2,TRBV7-3,CASSFLGASGANEQFF,TGTGCCAGCAGCTTCCTCGGGGCTAGCGGGGCCAATGAGCAGTTCTTC
TRBJ2-1,.,TRBD2,TRBV9,CASSIRTSGSSYNEQFF,TGTGCCAGCAGCATCAGGACTAGCGGGAGCTCCTACAATGAGCAGTTCTTC
TRBJ2-7,once,TRBD2,TRBV14,CASSSQMTSGSSYEQYF,TGTGCCAGCAGCAGCCAGATGACTAGCGGAAGCTCCTACGAGCAGTACTTC
TRBJ2-3,few,.,TRBV18,CASSLLTDTQYF,TGTGCCAGCTCACTTCTCACAGATACGCAGTATTTT
TRBJ2-7,.,.,TRBV6-1,CASSEIGEDYEQYF,TGTGCCAGCAGCGAAATAGGGGAGGACTACGAGCAGTACTTC
TRBJ2-3,.,.,TRBV14,CASSQVGTRAQYF,TGTGCCAGCAGCCAAGTTGGCACTCGGGCGCAGTATTTT
TRBJ2-3,.,TRBD1,TRBV29-1,CSVGGQASTDTQYF,TGCAGCGTGGGGGGACAGGCCAGCACAGATACGCAGTATTTT
TRBJ2-7,.,.,TRBV5-1,CASSLDPGPYEQYF,TGCGCCAGCAGCTTGGATCCGGGTCCCTACGAGCAGTACTTC
TRBJ2-7,.,TRBD2,TRBV7-9,CASSRTSGSYEQYF,TGTGCCAGCAGCCGGACTAGCGGATCCTACGAGCAGTACTTC
TRBJ2-7,.,.,TRBV23-1,CASSLSTAREQYF,TGCGCCAGCAGTCTTAGCACGGCTCGCGAGCAGTACTTC
TRBJ2-1,.,TRBD2,TRBV19,CASSMWRELNEQFF,TGTGCCAGTAGTATGTGGCGGGAGCTGAATGAGCAGTTCTTC
TRBJ2-5,.,.,TRBV28,CASRFTGVSETQYF,TGTGCCAGCAGGTTTACCGGAGTGTCAGAGACCCAGTACTTC
TRBJ2-1,.,.,TRBV2,CASSLALEQFF,TGTGCCAGCAGTCTAGCGCTAGAGCAGTTCTTC
TRBJ2-1,.,.,TRBV7-9,CASSPLTEQFF,TGTGCCAGCAGCCCCCTCACAGAGCAGTTCTTC
TRBJ2-7,.,.,TRBV30,CAWTVASSYEQYF,TGTGCCTGGACTGTCGCGTCCTCCTACGAGCAGTACTTC
TRBJ2-5,.,.,TRBV2,CATTSFGAQYF,TGTGCCACCACTAGCTTTGGGGCCCAGTACTTC
TRBJ2-3,once,.,TRBV2,CASSDGQLQGGDTQYF,TGTGCCAGCAGCGACGGACAGCTTCAAGGGGGAGATACGCAGTATTTT
TRBJ1-1,few,.,TRBV28,CASSLDNEFLAGGVGEAFF,TGTGCCAGCAGTTTGGATAATGAATTTCTTGCGGGGGGAGTGGGTGAAGCTTTCTTT
TRBJ2-7,.,TRBD2,TRBV27,CASSPRGGRAREQYF,TGTGCCAGCAGTCCACGCGGCGGGAGGGCACGCGAGCAGTACTTC
TRBJ2-3,.,TRBD1,TRBV6-5,CASRDRVTDTQYF,TGTGCCAGCAGGGACAGGGTTACGGATACGCAGTATTTT
TRBJ2-2,once,.,TRBV9,CASSPWDSNTGELFF,TGTGCCAGCAGCCCCTGGGACTCGAACACCGGGGAGCTGTTTTTT
TRBJ1-1,.,.,TRBV5-3,CARSLGAKNTEAFF,TGTGCCAGAAGCTTGGGGGCAAAGAACACTGAAGCTTTCTTT
TRBJ2-7,once,TRBD2,TRBV4-2,CASSQAEREVEQYF,TGTGCCAGCAGCCAAGCTGAGCGGGAGGTCGAGCAGTACTTC
TRBJ2-7,.,.,TRBV28,CASIPRDWSSYEQYF,TGTGCCAGCATCCCAAGGGACTGGAGCTCCTACGAGCAGTACTTC
TRBJ1-1,.,.,TRBV2,CASSERAPNFEAFF,TGTGCCAGCAGTGAAAGAGCCCCAAATTTTGAAGCTTTCTTT